This passage covers 19 T cell receptor beta chains from one sample sequenced in a study of shared clonotypes between healthy human individuals. The data were produced by immunoSEQ multiplex PCR, yet TCRdb's version contains in-frame clones alone and is incomplete. The sample includes just under 350,000 clones, roughly 70% of them seen just once. The specimen sequenced was memory CD4+ T cells sorted from blood. The subset denotes: CD45RA-negative fraction. These receptors were obtained from a man aged 25-40 years in good health.

For the CDR3, the DNA is TGTGCCAGCTCACCACCTAGCGGGAGCACAGATACGCAGTATTTT. It translates to CASSPPSGSTDTQYF. This sequence joins TRBV18 and TRBJ2-3; 7 bases are a match to TRBD2. J gave up 0 bases and V 0 bases, and 0 bases lay outside the gene matches. The CDR3 sequence is 15 residues long. The germline V gene has CDR1 KGHSH and CDR2 LQKENI.

The J gene is TRBJ2-1, the V gene TRBV5-1, with TRBD2 identical over 7 bases. There are 15 residues in the CDR3. Germline CDR1 SGHRS, CDR2 YFSETQ. J gave up 3 bases and V 3 bases, and 6 bases lay outside the gene matches. CDR3 region: CASSSTSSRYNEQFF. CDR3 sequence (DNA): TGCGCCAGCAGCTCGACTAGCAGTCGCTACAATGAGCAGTTCTTC.

The rearrangement links TRBV11-3 to TRBJ2-6, with 9 bases fitting TRBD1. The CDR3 length is 18 residues. V shed 5 bases, J shed 0 bases, and the junction held 8 bases outside the gene matches. Per the germline V gene, CDR1 is SGHNT and CDR2 is YENEEA. In DNA, the CDR3 is TGTGCCAGCAGCCCTTCGGGGACAGGGTACTCTGGGGCCAACGTCCTGACTTTC. Translating gives CASSPSGTGYSGANVLTF.

The rearrangement links TRBV9 to TRBJ1-3, with D tentatively TRBD1 (6 bases). V lost 0 bases, J lost 1 base, and 11 bases lay in between. Germline-derived CDR1 and CDR2 are SGDLS and YYNGEE. CDR3 length: 16 amino acids. The CDR3 coding sequence is TGTGCCAGCAGCGTAGACACAGGGTGGTCTGGAAACACCATATATTTT. Its protein is CASSVDTGWSGNTIYF. The entire variable domain, with the rest obtained from reference TRBV9 and TRBJ1-3, is as follows: DSGVTQTPKHLITATGQRVTLRCSPRSGDLSVYWYQQSLDQGLQFLIQYYNGEERAKGNILERFSAQQFPDLHSELNLSSLELGDSALYFCASSVDTGWSGNTIYFGEGSWLTVV.

The gene calls are TRBV11-3 and TRBJ2-7; TRBD1 might be the D (6 bases). CDR3 length equals 14 residues. CDR1 SGHNT and CDR2 YENEEA come from the germline V gene. Deletions cut 2 bases from V and 3 bases from J, with 11 bases between. The CDR3 DNA reads TGTGCCAGCAGCTTAACTGGGACAAACTACGAGCAGTACTTC. It is translated as CASSLTGTNYEQYF.

Comments on this clone: Mismatch with germline at one junction end may stem from a read error. The chain links TRBV5-1 to TRBJ2-2; D tentatively reads TRBD1 or TRBD2 (6 bases each). The CDR3 spans 15 residues. Germline V gives CDR1 SGHRS, CDR2 YFSETQ. In DNA form, the CDR3 reads TGCGCCAGCAGCTTGGCGGGGGCGGGCTCCGGGCAGCTGTTTTTT. It codes for CASSLAGAGSGQLFF.

This clone was observed at least ten times. V and J are TRBV25-1 and TRBJ2-3; 14 bases match TRBD2. The CDR3 contains 14 residues. Germline V lookup: CDR1 MGHDK, CDR2 SYGVNS. Trimming at V came to 5 bases and at J to 6 bases, leaving 1 base not matched to a gene. CDR3 residues: CASSRTSGRDTQYF. CDR3 DNA: TGTGCCAGCAGTCGGACTAGCGGGAGGGATACGCAGTATTTT.

A word on this clone: A junction end diverges from the germline sequence, so it may reflect a read error. CDR3 sequence: CAGSLTTSGQETQYF. The DNA of the CDR3 is TGTGCCGGCAGCTTGACGACTAGCGGCCAAGAGACCCAGTACTTC. The chain recombines TRBV5-6 with TRBJ2-5; 9 positions agree with TRBD2. The CDR3 is made up of 15 amino acids. CDR1 SGHDT and CDR2 YYEEEE come from the germline V gene.

In this sample, this clone turned up a few times. This chain joins TRBV2 and TRBJ2-7; D might be TRBD1 or TRBD2, each matching 6 bases. The CDR3 extends over 14 amino acids. Trimming stripped 2 bases from V and 2 bases from J, with 10 bases between. Germline assignment: CDR1 SNHLY and CDR2 FYNNEI. The CDR3 is CASSEQGTAYEQYF. DNA of the CDR3: TGTGCCAGCAGTGAACAGGGGACTGCCTACGAGCAGTACTTC. The entire variable domain, with the rest obtained from reference TRBV2 and TRBJ2-7, is as follows: EPEVTQTPSHQVTQMGQEVILRCVPISNHLYFYWYRQILGQKVEFLVSFYNNEISEKSEIFDDQFSVERPDGSNFTLKIRSTKLEDSAMYFCASSEQGTAYEQYFGPGTRLTVT.

The sample holds many counts of this clone. V and J are TRBV9 and TRBJ1-5, with no clear D. V was clipped by 4 bases and J by 3 bases, with 8 bases between them. The length of the CDR3 is 13 residues. From germline, CDR1 is SGDLS and CDR2 YYNGEE. The CDR3 sequence: CASSSSPNQPQHF. Written as DNA, the CDR3 is TGTGCCAGCAGCTCCTCCCCCAATCAGCCCCAGCATTTT. Together with reference TRBV9 and TRBJ1-5, the CDR3 gives the full variable domain: DSGVTQTPKHLITATGQRVTLRCSPRSGDLSVYWYQQSLDQGLQFLIQYYNGEERAKGNILERFSAQQFPDLHSELNLSSLELGDSALYFCASSSSPNQPQHFGDGTRLSIL.

The chain carries TRBV27 and TRBJ2-7; D is unclear. Trimming removed 4 bases from V and 9 bases from J, with 13 bases in between. The CDR3 covers 12 residues. Germline CDR1 and CDR2: MNHEY and SMNVEV (reference sequence). The CDR3 DNA is TGTGCCAGCAGTTCAAACAACCTCGGGCAGTACTTC. Amino acids: CASSSNNLGQYF.

CDR3 sequence (DNA): TGTGCCAGCGTAATGACCGTGAACAATGAGCAGTTCTTC. Translating it yields CASVMTVNNEQFF. This chain links TRBV5-5 with TRBJ2-1; D gene uncertain. The V and J ends lost 7 bases and 5 bases respectively, with 13 bases between them. CDR1 is SGHKS, CDR2 YYEKEE, per germline (reference sequence). The CDR3 has 13 amino acids.

This clone occurred once. J is TRBJ2-3 and V is TRBV18; TRBD2 might be the D (6 bases). Germline CDR1 KGHSH, CDR2 LQKENI. V was cut by 2 bases and J by 4 bases, with 16 bases left in between. The CDR3 extends over 16 amino acids. CDR3 DNA sequence: TGTGCCAGCTCACCAGGTAGAGGCAGGGAGGCAGATACGCAGTATTTT. Residues: CASSPGRGREADTQYF.

V is TRBV10-3 and J is TRBJ2-7; TRBD2 agrees at 8 bases. This CDR3 region has 13 residues. Per germline, CDR1 ENHRY and CDR2 SYGVKD. J lost 5 bases, V lost 7 bases, and 7 bases had no gene match. In DNA form, the CDR3 reads TGTGCCATCATGTCCGGGGGGGCCGACGAGCAGTACTTC. It codes for CAIMSGGADEQYF.

V usage is TRBV11-2 and J usage is TRBJ1-6; maybe TRBD1 (5 bases). CDR1 SGHAT and CDR2 FQNNGV come from the germline V gene. V was shortened by 5 bases and J by 5 bases, with 13 bases between the two germline ends. The CDR3 is 15 residues long. CDR3 loop: CASSPRTRDNSPLHF. DNA for the CDR3: TGTGCCAGCAGCCCTCGGACACGCGATAATTCACCCCTCCACTTT. Supplemented by reference TRBV11-2 and TRBJ1-6, the full variable domain reads EAGVAQSPRYKIIEKRQSVAFWCNPISGHATLYWYQQILGQGPKLLIQFQNNGVVDDSQLPKDRFSAERLKGVDSTLKIQPAKLEDSAVYLCASSPRTRDNSPLHFGNGTRLTVT.

This clone has only a few counts. The chain combines TRBV5-8 with TRBJ2-1; the D is unclear. Germline CDR1 SGHTS, CDR2 YDEGEE. The CDR3 has 13 amino acids. Trimming stripped 3 bases from V and 1 base from J, with 5 bases between. The CDR3 bases are TGTGCCAGCAGCTGGAGTTCCTACAATGAGCAGTTCTTC. As protein: CASSWSSYNEQFF.

This chain links TRBV11-3 with TRBJ2-5; possibly TRBD1 for D (6 bases). Per the germline V gene, CDR1 is SGHNT and CDR2 is YENEEA. The CDR3 sequence is 15 residues long. V was trimmed by 4 bases and J by 5 bases, leaving 17 bases between them. This chain's CDR3 is CASSSGRGSAETQYF. The CDR3 DNA is TGTGCCAGCAGCTCAGGCAGGGGATCGGCTGAGACCCAGTACTTC.

The V and J genes are TRBV18 and TRBJ2-3, with TRBD2 identical over 8 bases. Germline CDR1 and CDR2: KGHSH and LQKENI. CDR3 length equals 18 residues. V lost 1 base, J lost 0 bases, and 9 bases stayed unmatched. CDR3 residues: CASSPLTLSGGSTDTQYF. CDR3 bases: TGTGCCAGCTCACCACTGACTCTGAGCGGGGGAAGCACAGATACGCAGTATTTT.

This clone turned up a few times. The chain joins TRBV2 to TRBJ2-3; 8 bases match TRBD2. CDR3 length equals 15 residues. V lost 6 bases to trimming and J lost 4 bases; unmatched junction nucleotides: 9. CDR1 is SNHLY and CDR2 is FYNNEI in the germline V gene. The CDR3 region is CASSQSGSGADTQYF. The CDR3 DNA is TGTGCCAGCAGCCAAAGCGGGAGCGGTGCAGATACGCAGTATTTT.